Following are 21 T cell receptor beta chains from one sample sequenced in a study of post-analysis software for immune sequencing data. Study-wide results and limits: Comparison of patients with controls showed about 5 TRBV segments more frequent in patients, TRBV5-6, TRBV5-1 and TRBV20-1 among them.

Which antigens these TCRs recognize remains unknown. Each TCR beta cDNA library carried unique molecular identifiers. MiXCR was run by TCRdb on the PCR reads, yielding one entry per CDR3 protein. The sample contains over 150,000 distinct CDR3 sequences, about 32% of which appear only once. Sequencing was carried out using blood. The receptors here all came from a girl aged 10 to 17 with multiple sclerosis.

The chain combines TRBV7-2 with TRBJ2-7; D could derive from TRBD1 or TRBD2 (5 bases each). The germline V gene has CDR1 SGHTA and CDR2 FQGNSA. Trimming left V 1 base short and J 12 bases short, with 13 bases between. This CDR3 comprises 12 residues. The CDR3 loop reads CASSLGPYGTYF. DNA for the CDR3: TGTGCCAGCAGCTTAGGACCCTACGGGACGTACTTC.

The chain recombines TRBV30 with TRBJ1-5; no clear D. Trimming removed 1 base at V and 5 bases at J, with 9 bases between. This CDR3 contains 13 residues. Germline lookup yields CDR1 GTSNPN and CDR2 SVGIG (reference sequence). The CDR3 loop is CAWSAGPDQPQHF. CDR3 coding DNA: TGTGCCTGGAGTGCCGGACCTGATCAGCCCCAGCATTTT.

This clonotype occurred a few times. This rearrangement joins TRBV12-3 or TRBV12-4 to TRBJ1-4, with TRBD1 matching 8 bases. With V trimmed by 8 bases and J by 5 bases, 4 bases remained unmatched. The CDR3 length is 13 residues. CDR3 residues: CASSQGANEKLFF. The CDR3 nucleotides are TGTGCCAGCTCCCAGGGGGCGAATGAAAAACTGTTTTTT.

The V and J genes are TRBV15 and TRBJ2-7; D gene uncertain. Trimming shortened V by 1 base and J by 2 bases, and 6 bases separated the two germline ends. Germline assignment: CDR1 LNHNV and CDR2 YYDKDF (reference sequence). This CDR3 has 13 amino acids. The CDR3 bases are TGTGCCACCAGCAGAGTTCAGACCTACGAGCAGTACTTC. Translation gives CATSRVQTYEQYF.

Many counts were recorded for this clonotype. This chain links TRBV6-1 with TRBJ2-1; D is possibly TRBD1 (5 bases). This CDR3 comprises 16 residues. Trimming pared 4 bases from V and 4 bases from J, leaving 17 bases between. CDR1 and CDR2 from the germline V gene are MNHNS and SASEGT. The CDR3 DNA sequence: TGTGCCAGCAGTGCACCCCTTCGGACAACTTACAATGAGCAGTTCTTC. This codes for CASSAPLRTTYNEQFF.

The chain has TRBV12-3 or TRBV12-4 and TRBJ1-2, with 10 bases fitting TRBD1. Unmatched junction bases numbered 12, after V lost 10 bases and J lost 4 bases. This CDR3 has 15 residues. Written as DNA, the CDR3 is TGTGCCACCACGGCTCCGGGACAGGGGAGCTATGGCTACACCTTC. Its protein product is CATTAPGQGSYGYTF.

This clonotype was detected many times. The chain carries TRBV25-1 and TRBJ2-1, with 8 bases fitting TRBD1. The CDR3 is 16 amino acids. With 1 base clipped from V and 5 bases from J, the junction kept 7 bases outside the gene matches. CDR1 MGHDK and CDR2 SYGVNS come from the germline V gene. CDR3 in amino acids: CASSESLDRADNEQFF. CDR3 DNA sequence: TGTGCCAGCAGTGAATCCCTGGACAGGGCTGACAATGAGCAGTTCTTC.

In this sample, this clonotype turned up a few times. The V and J genes are TRBV30 and TRBJ2-1, with no clear D. CDR3 length: 14 residues. The V and J ends lost 3 bases and 3 bases respectively, with 12 bases between them. The germline CDR1 and CDR2 sequences are GTSNPN and SVGIG (reference sequence). CDR3 sequence: CAWSPSLLYNEQFF. Here the CDR3 DNA reads TGTGCCTGGAGCCCTAGTCTCCTCTACAATGAGCAGTTCTTC.

This clonotype was picked up many times. The chain joins TRBV3-1 to TRBJ2-7; D is perhaps TRBD1 (5 bases). Trimming stripped 4 bases from V and 3 bases from J, with 19 bases between. The CDR3 runs to 16 residues. From germline, CDR1 is LGHDT and CDR2 YNNKEL (reference sequence). CDR3 residues: CASSPTIEGVGYEQYF. Here the CDR3 DNA reads TGTGCCAGCAGCCCGACAATCGAAGGGGTGGGCTACGAGCAGTACTTC.

This clonotype has at least ten counts. The V call is TRBV11-1, the J call TRBJ2-3; 8 bases align to TRBD1. Germline CDR1 SGHAT, CDR2 FQDESV (reference sequence). V trimming: 11 bases; J trimming: 7 bases; junction bases outside the gene matches: 17. This CDR3 comprises 15 residues. CDR3 DNA: TGTGCCTCCACCTTCACAGGGGGAGAATTGTATACGCAGTATTTT. Its protein product is CASTFTGGELYTQYF.

This sequence joins TRBV11-2 and TRBJ2-1, with 12 bases aligning to TRBD2. J lost 10 bases, V lost 5 bases, and 24 bases had no gene match. The germline V gene has CDR1 SGHAT and CDR2 FQNNGV. This CDR3 region has 20 residues. The CDR3 nucleotides are TGTGCCAGCAGCCCGAGTGGGGGGCGGATTTCTAGCGGGAGGGCCGTCGAGCAGTTCTTC. This codes for CASSPSGGRISSGRAVEQFF.

The genes are TRBV25-1 and TRBJ1-1; D gene uncertain. This CDR3 is 13 amino acids long. Germline values: CDR1 MGHDK, CDR2 SYGVNS. V lost 9 bases and J lost 4, with 15 bases in between. The CDR3 region has the DNA TGTGCCAGTACCTACGGAGTTCCCACTGAAGCTTTCTTT. It translates to CASTYGVPTEAFF.

There are many counts of this clonotype. This sequence joins TRBV27 and TRBJ2-5, with 8 bases lining up with TRBD2. Trimming took 6 bases from V and 2 from J; bases not matched to a gene: 8. Germline lookup yields CDR1 MNHEY and CDR2 SMNVEV (reference sequence). The CDR3 sequence is 15 residues long. In DNA form, the CDR3 reads TGTGCCAGCAGACTACATAGCGGGGCACAAGAGACCCAGTACTTC. Amino acid sequence: CASRLHSGAQETQYF.

J is TRBJ1-5 and V is TRBV4-1; possible D gene TRBD1, 5 bases. This CDR3 contains 19 residues. V was pared by 4 bases and J by 2 bases, with 24 bases between. Germline CDR1 and CDR2: MGHRA and YSYEKL. The CDR3 spells CASSLYSQGVIMGNQPQHF. The DNA of the CDR3 is TGCGCCAGCAGCCTGTACTCGCAGGGCGTAATAATGGGCAATCAGCCCCAGCATTTT.

CDR3 DNA sequence: TGTGCCAGCTCACCACGCAGGGCTGGGGCCAACGTCCTGACTTTC. This encodes CASSPRRAGANVLTF. The chain has TRBV18 and TRBJ2-6; D is perhaps TRBD1 (5 bases). The V end was cut by 1 base, the J end by 2 bases, with 6 bases between. The germline V gene has CDR1 KGHSH and CDR2 LQKENI. The CDR3 has 15 amino acids.

The chain joins TRBV30 to TRBJ2-7; D is perhaps TRBD2 (7 bases). Germline CDR1 and CDR2: GTSNPN and SVGIG (reference sequence). The V end lost 2 bases, the J end lost 3 bases, and 20 bases lay between the germline ends. The CDR3 runs to 16 residues. CDR3 in amino acids: CAWSQAGRTVNYEQYF. The DNA of the CDR3 is TGTGCCTGGAGTCAAGCGGGGAGGACAGTGAACTACGAGCAGTACTTC.

Of note for this clonotype: This sequence may be a read error, since a much larger clone differs from it by one base. In DNA form, the CDR3 reads TGTGCCATCAGTGAGGAGGGCCCAGCGGGAGATATGCAGTATTTT. Amino acid sequence: CAISEEGPAGDMQYF. The gene calls are TRBV10-3 and TRBJ2-3; TRBD2 matches 8 bases. Germline V gene lookup returns CDR1 ENHRY and CDR2 SYGVKD. The CDR3 is 15 residues long.

The J gene is TRBJ1-4, the V gene TRBV11-2; perhaps TRBD1 as D (6 bases). CDR1 and CDR2 (germline): SGHAT, FQNNGV. The CDR3 is 16 residues long. The V end lost 6 bases, the J end lost 7 bases, and 21 bases lay between the germline ends. Here the CDR3 DNA reads TGTGCCAGCAGTCGAGTTAGGACACAGGGTCGTGAAAAACTGTTTTTT. Its protein is CASSRVRTQGREKLFF.

For this clonotype: This may be a read error: a much more frequent sequence differs by one nucleotide. The chain's CDR3 is CASSLSGLAEYNEQYF. The CDR3 DNA sequence: TGCGCCAGCAGCCTAAGCGGTCTAGCGGAGTACAATGAGCAGTACTTC. The chain combines TRBV4-1 with TRBJ2-7; 7 bases are shared with TRBD2. This CDR3 has 16 residues. V dropped 4 bases and J dropped 7; count of bases not matched to a gene: 16. Germline V gene data show CDR1 as MGHRA and CDR2 as YSYEKL.

The rearrangement links TRBV20-1 to TRBJ2-1, with TRBD2 as a possible D gene (5 bases). Germline V CDR1 and CDR2: DFQATT, SNEGSKA (reference sequence). The CDR3 totals 14 residues. Trimming cost V 0 bases and J 9 bases, with 15 bases left between them. For the CDR3, the DNA is TGCAGTGCTAGAGACAGTTTAGCTAGCACTGAGCAGTTCTTC. Its protein product is CSARDSLASTEQFF.

This clonotype was found many times. The CDR3 nucleotides read TGTGCCAGCTCCCCTGGCCCCAGCGGGAGTTACGAGCAGTACTTC. It specifies CASSPGPSGSYEQYF. The chain carries TRBV12-3 or TRBV12-4 and TRBJ2-7, with 8 bases that match TRBD2. Trimming took 8 bases from V and 4 from J; bases not matched to a gene: 13. The CDR3 totals 15 residues.